Listed here is a single TCR beta chain. V lost 3 bases to trimming and J lost 4 bases; unmatched junction nucleotides: 5. CDR1 and CDR2 (germline): LNHDA, SQIVND (reference sequence). This CDR3 is built from 14 residues. The record originates from a study of blood T cell repertoires in COVID-19. Some clones are missing from TCRdb's copy, which holds only in-frame ones; the method was immunoSEQ multiplex PCR. This table has roughly 75,000 clones, less than 90% appearing once. The chain uses TRBV19 and TRBJ1-2; 7 nucleotides match TRBD1. The source of this sequence is an elderly man with COVID-19, enrolled during active disease. The sample consisted of peripheral blood. The DNA for the CDR3 is TGTGCCAGTAGTATCGAGGACAGGAGCTATGGCTACACCTTC. Translated, it gives CASSIEDRSYGYTF.